Listed here are 28 T cell receptor beta chains from one sample, sequenced in a study of cytomegalovirus exposure and HLA in healthy donors. The PCR ran on 60 Vbeta and 13 Jbeta primers. Using immunoSEQ multiplex PCR, the repertoire was profiled, and TCRdb retains in-frame clones only, with some absent. Among 120,000 to 150,000 clones listed, nearly 80% were seen once. Source material: PBMCs. These receptors were collected from a male donor in good health and CMV-seronegative.

The V and J genes are TRBV6-1 and TRBJ2-1; 7 bases are shared with TRBD2. CDR1 is MNHNS and CDR2 is SASEGT in the germline V gene. The ends lost 6 bases at V and 2 bases at J; junction bases unmatched: 7. The CDR3 covers 15 residues. CDR3 loop: CASSPLAAPYNEQFF. In nucleotides, the CDR3 is TGTGCCAGCAGCCCTCTAGCGGCCCCCTACAATGAGCAGTTCTTC.

V is TRBV9 and J is TRBJ2-2; 11 nucleotides agree with TRBD1. Trimming cost V 2 bases and J 5 bases; bases outside gene matches: 8. Germline V gives CDR1 SGDLS, CDR2 YYNGEE. The CDR3 covers 17 residues. In nucleotides, the CDR3 is TGTGCCAGCAGCGTGGGCGGACAGGGGGCTCGGACCGGGGAGCTGTTTTTT. Its protein is CASSVGGQGARTGELFF.

The genes are TRBV7-2 and TRBJ1-1; the match to TRBD1 covers 8 bases. The length of the CDR3 is 13 residues. From germline, CDR1 is SGHTA and CDR2 FQGNSA. V shed 5 bases and J 7 bases; nucleotides not matched to a gene: 6. In DNA form, the CDR3 reads TGTGCCAGCAGCCCTCAGGGGGCTTGTGAAGCTTTCTTT. It specifies CASSPQGACEAFF. Looking up the rest from reference TRBV7-2 and TRBJ1-1 gives the full variable domain: GAGVSQSPSNKVTEKGKDVELRCDPISGHTALYWYRQSLGQGLEFLIYFQGNSAPDKSGLPSDRFSAERTGGSVSTLTIQRTQQEDSAVYLCASSPQGACEAFFGQGTRLTVV.

This chain joins TRBV28 and TRBJ2-7, with TRBD2 identical over 11 bases. Germline V CDR1 and CDR2: MDHEN, SYDVKM. Losses at the gene ends were 5 bases for V and 7 bases for J; bases not matched to a gene: 13. The CDR3 has 16 amino acids. CDR3 coding DNA: TGTGCCAGCAGTACCGTCTCTAGCGGGAGGAAGAGAGAGCAGTACTTC. The encoded protein is CASSTVSSGRKREQYF.

The V gene is TRBV18, the J gene TRBJ2-3; 7 bases align to TRBD2. Germline V gene sequence: CDR1 KGHSH, CDR2 LQKENI. Unmatched junction bases numbered 4, after V lost 4 bases and J lost 0 bases. The CDR3 extends over 15 amino acids. CDR3 bases: TGTGCCAGCTCACGCCTAGCGGTCAGCACAGATACGCAGTATTTT. It encodes CASSRLAVSTDTQYF.

The V and J genes are TRBV18 and TRBJ2-7, with 10 bases fitting TRBD1. Germline V lookup: CDR1 KGHSH, CDR2 LQKENI. The CDR3 runs to 15 residues. V trimming: 5 bases; J trimming: 4 bases; junction bases outside the gene matches: 8. For the CDR3, the DNA is TGTGCCAGCTCAGTCGGACAGGGGGTTTTTTACGAGCAGTACTTC. Protein: CASSVGQGVFYEQYF.

V usage is TRBV2 and J usage is TRBJ2-5, with TRBD2 identical over 9 bases. Unmatched junction bases numbered 7, after V lost 3 bases and J lost 5 bases. The CDR3 length is 15 residues. CDR1 and CDR2 (germline): SNHLY, FYNNEI. CDR3 amino acids: CASSEGAGGSETQYF. For the CDR3, the DNA is TGTGCCAGCAGTGAGGGTGCGGGGGGGAGTGAGACCCAGTACTTC.

In its sample, this clone was seen a few times. The J gene is TRBJ1-1, the V gene TRBV7-9; tentatively, D is TRBD1 (6 bases). Per germline, CDR1 SEHNR and CDR2 FQNEAQ (reference sequence). This CDR3 is built from 14 residues. Trimming pared 5 bases from V and 10 bases from J, leaving 20 bases between. In DNA form, the CDR3 reads TGTGCCAGCAGCGAAGGACAGACCCCTGATGGAGCTTTCTTT. Protein sequence: CASSEGQTPDGAFF.

CDR3 in DNA: TGCGCCAGCAGCTTCCGGACTAGCGGGGCCGCAGATACGCAGTATTTT. Protein: CASSFRTSGAADTQYF. The chain uses TRBV5-1 and TRBJ2-3; 12 bases map to TRBD2. CDR1 and CDR2 (germline): SGHRS, YFSETQ. The CDR3 has 16 residues. J gave up 4 bases and V 2 bases, and 5 bases lay outside the gene matches.

This clone was observed a few times. The J gene is TRBJ2-5, the V gene TRBV7-9, with D perhaps matching TRBD2 (6 bases). The CDR3 is 15 amino acids. Germline V gene data show CDR1 as SEHNR and CDR2 as FQNEAQ (reference sequence). The V gene lost 6 bases and the J gene lost 2 bases, with 16 bases spanning the gap. CDR3 amino acids: CASSRSSTSQETQYF. CDR3 nucleotides: TGTGCCAGCAGTCGCTCGTCGACTAGTCAAGAGACCCAGTACTTC.

V gene TRBV12-5 combines with J gene TRBJ2-1; 9 bases agree with TRBD1. V was clipped by 5 bases and J by 7 bases; unmatched bases: 6. Germline V gene lookup returns CDR1 LGHNT and CDR2 FRNRAP. The CDR3 runs to 14 residues. The CDR3 DNA follows: TGTGCTAGTGGTCCGGACAGGGGTGTGAATGAGCAGTTCTTC. Translation: CASGPDRGVNEQFF.

To note about this clone: One end of the junction varies from germline; a read error may be responsible. The gene calls are TRBV7-9 and TRBJ2-7, with 10 positions matching TRBD2. Germline V lookup: CDR1 SEHNR, CDR2 FQNEAQ (reference sequence). This CDR3 has 17 residues. DNA of the CDR3: TGTTCCAGCAGCTTGGCGCTATCCACTAGCGGGACCTACGAGCAGTACTTC. Its protein product is CSSSLALSTSGTYEQYF. Full variable domain (missing parts from reference TRBV7-9 and TRBJ2-7): DTGVSQNPRHKITKRGQNVTFRCDPISEHNRLYWYRQTLGQGPEFLTYFQNEAQLEKSRLLSDRFSAERPKGSFSTLEIQRTEQGDSAMYLCSSSLALSTSGTYEQYFGPGTRLTVT.

This clone appeared a single time. J is TRBJ2-7 and V is TRBV27, with TRBD1 matching 9 bases. The length of the CDR3 is 16 residues. Unmatched junction bases numbered 11, after V lost 2 bases and J lost 6 bases. Germline V gives CDR1 MNHEY, CDR2 SMNVEV (reference sequence). The DNA for the CDR3 is TGTGCCAGCAGTTTAGCCCCTGGGACAGGGAGTCCCGAGCAGTACTTC. Its translation is CASSLAPGTGSPEQYF.

This chain uses TRBV7-9 with TRBJ1-2, with D unresolved. Trimming pared 2 bases from V and 1 base from J, leaving 17 bases between. The CDR3 runs to 17 residues. Per germline, CDR1 SEHNR and CDR2 FQNEAQ (reference sequence). In nucleotides, the CDR3 is TGTGCCAGCAGCTTATTGTCCGGACGGAGGCTTAACTATGGCTACACCTTC. This encodes CASSLLSGRRLNYGYTF.

The chain's CDR3 is CASSLQDYRLTDTQYF. The CDR3 DNA reads TGTGCCAGCAGCTTACAAGACTACCGCCTCACAGATACGCAGTATTTT. This chain uses TRBV7-2 with TRBJ2-3; maybe TRBD2 (5 bases). There are 16 residues in the CDR3. Per the germline V gene, CDR1 is SGHTA and CDR2 is FQGNSA. V was trimmed by 2 bases and J by 2 bases, leaving 14 bases between them.

The chain employs TRBV6-5 and TRBJ2-7, with D unclear. Germline assignment: CDR1 MNHEY and CDR2 SVGAGI. This CDR3 region has 14 residues. Trimming took off 0 bases at V and 2 bases at J, with 8 bases between the two ends. This CDR3 reads CASSYSGTPYEQYF. The CDR3 coding sequence is TGTGCCAGCAGTTACTCGGGCACTCCCTACGAGCAGTACTTC.

V gene TRBV5-1 combines with J gene TRBJ2-5; D is perhaps TRBD2 (6 bases). The CDR3 covers 15 residues. Trimming left V 4 bases short and J 2 bases short, with 15 bases between. Germline CDR1 SGHRS, CDR2 YFSETQ. As DNA, the CDR3 is TGCGCCAGCAGCCCGGAGGGGCAGGGACAAGAGACCCAGTACTTC. This translates into CASSPEGQGQETQYF.

V and J are TRBV6-5 and TRBJ2-7, with D perhaps matching TRBD1 (6 bases). The V and J ends lost 8 bases and 0 bases respectively, with 14 bases between them. CDR1 and CDR2 (germline): MNHEY, SVGAGI. The CDR3 covers 14 residues. CDR3 amino acids: CASARVDSSYEQYF. CDR3 DNA: TGTGCCAGCGCTCGGGTGGACAGCTCCTACGAGCAGTACTTC.

The J gene is TRBJ1-1, the V gene TRBV29-1; a weak D match, TRBD1 (6 bases). Trimming removed 0 bases at V and 6 bases at J, with 8 bases between. The CDR3 covers 12 residues. The germline gives CDR1 SQVTM, CDR2 ANQGSEA. CDR3 amino acids: CSVEDGGPEAFF. CDR3 DNA sequence: TGCAGCGTTGAAGATGGGGGCCCTGAAGCTTTCTTT.

The gene calls are TRBV18 and TRBJ1-2, with 9 bases identical to TRBD1. Germline V gene lookup returns CDR1 KGHSH and CDR2 LQKENI. This CDR3 spans 16 amino acids. The V gene end was trimmed by 2 bases and the J gene end by 4 bases; junction bases not matched to a gene: 8. CDR3 nucleotides: TGTGCCAGCTCACCAACCGGGACAGGGACCAGCTATGGCTACACCTTC. This translates into CASSPTGTGTSYGYTF.

This chain joins TRBV9 and TRBJ1-1, with D unresolved. The CDR3 consists of 14 residues. CDR1 SGDLS and CDR2 YYNGEE come from the germline V gene. The V and J ends lost 0 bases and 5 bases respectively, with 11 bases between them. CDR3: CASSVGGGPTEAFF. CDR3 coding DNA: TGTGCCAGCAGCGTAGGTGGAGGGCCAACTGAAGCTTTCTTT.

V is TRBV7-2 and J is TRBJ2-3; TRBD1 might be the D (5 bases). The CDR3 is made up of 14 amino acids. Germline CDR1 reads SGHTA; CDR2 reads FQGNSA. V gave up 5 bases and J gave up 10 bases, with 19 bases separating them. The CDR3 DNA reads TGTGCCAGCAGCCCAATGAATACAGGTTCGGCGCAGTATTTT. The encoded protein is CASSPMNTGSAQYF.

This chain links TRBV6-5 with TRBJ2-7, with TRBD1 identical over 8 bases. The CDR3 is made up of 13 amino acids. Germline CDR1 MNHEY, CDR2 SVGAGI. J was trimmed by 4 bases and V by 6 bases; bases with no gene match: 5. Written as DNA, the CDR3 is TGTGCCAGCAGCGGGACAGGTCGGTACGAGCAGTACTTC. Translating it yields CASSGTGRYEQYF.

For the CDR3, the DNA is TGTGCCTGGGGTATACGACAGGGTACCTATGGCTACACCTTC. This encodes CAWGIRQGTYGYTF. The V and J genes are TRBV30 and TRBJ1-2; TRBD1 aligns across 7 bases. V dropped 5 bases and J dropped 4; count of bases not matched to a gene: 10. CDR3 length equals 14 residues. CDR1 GTSNPN and CDR2 SVGIG come from the germline V gene (reference sequence).

The chain employs TRBV7-2 and TRBJ2-5; the match to TRBD2 covers 14 bases. Trimming cost V 5 bases and J 4 bases; bases outside gene matches: 9. CDR1 and CDR2 (germline): SGHTA, FQGNSA. This CDR3 contains 17 residues. This CDR3 is CASSPTSGRAQRETQYF. As DNA, the CDR3 is TGTGCCAGCAGCCCGACTAGCGGGAGGGCCCAGCGAGAGACCCAGTACTTC.

V gene TRBV4-1 combines with J gene TRBJ2-1, with 13 nucleotides matching TRBD2. V was clipped by 4 bases and J by 5 bases; unmatched bases: 2. CDR1 MGHRA and CDR2 YSYEKL come from the germline V gene. The CDR3 loop spans 15 amino acids. The CDR3 nucleotides read TGCGCCAGCAGCCTGGGACTAGCGGGAAACAATGAGCAGTTCTTC. This gives the protein CASSLGLAGNNEQFF.

The rearrangement joins TRBV18 to TRBJ1-1, with D hard to call. This CDR3 region has 13 residues. V lost 9 bases and J 1 base, leaving 12 bases between the germline ends. The V gene's germline CDR1 is KGHSH and CDR2 LQKENI. The CDR3 DNA sequence: TGTGCCAGTCGCCTCCCAGAGAACACTGAAGCTTTCTTT. It codes for CASRLPENTEAFF.

The chain joins TRBV5-6 to TRBJ2-5; D unresolved. The J call may be faulty, since TRBJ2-7 better matches the DNA end. Germline CDR1 SGHDT, CDR2 YYEEEE. The CDR3 runs 13 residues. For the CDR3, the DNA is TGTGCCAGCAGCTTAGGCCGGCACTACGAGCAGTACTTC. Translating it yields CASSLGRHYEQYF.